This TCR beta chain was found in a study of T cell repertoires in cytomegalovirus infection (dated by TCRdb to the late 2010s). Study-level background: The HLA type of each donor mattered for the analysis, because public TCR beta signatures pointed to carriage of CMV infection along with the matching HLA type. What the research found in general, with its limitations: The ex vivo response was dominated by HLA-C-restricted CMV-specific TCR beta clonotypes, and the single most frequent clonotype in two of eight donors was supplied by these HLA-C-restricted clonotypes. Carriers of CMV infection plus the relevant HLA type were discriminated by the cumulative frequency of public TCR beta family members in the study cohort and in an independent approximately 340-donor cohort.

This clonotype showed up just a few times. Its specific antigen is unknown. Base qualities are not provided; no much larger clone lies one nucleotide away. The instrument was an Illumina HiSeq 1500. The public reads were reanalyzed by TCRdb: fastp trimming at Q25, MiXCR alignment, in-frame beta chains only. Here each entry gathers all rows of one CDR3 protein and keeps the most common genes and DNA. The sample has some 300,000 distinct CDR3 sequences on record, 9.6% of them singletons. The biggest ten clones account for approximately 2.3% of the sample. Per the germline V gene, MDHEN is the CDR1 and SYDVKM is the CDR2. The CDR3 starts with the cysteine, ends with the phenylalanine, and has 19 residues. Here the CDR3 DNA is all that survives: 57 bases in frame from base 1. A distance of 26 bases separates the germline ends of V and J, which lose 5 bases and 2 bases respectively.

The chain is encoded by TRBV28 joined to TRBJ2-3, with a weak D call of TRBD1 (6 bases match). Sequencing input: PBMCs. The receptor's source is a human donor in good health (CMV status not recorded). Some clones in this sample may be carry-over from other donors' samples. The CDR3 loop reads CASSPSDRPRRSPTDTQYF. The bases read TGTGCCAGCAGTCCCTCGGACAGACCCCGCCGATCGCCCACAGATACGCAGTATTTT.